Sequencing of this TCR beta chain was carried out in a study of T cell changes during pregnancy in multiple sclerosis. Assay used: immunoSEQ multiplex PCR; TCRdb lists only in-frame clones, some missing. The table records around 66,000 clones, 91% of them present only once. The V gene end was trimmed by 0 bases and the J gene end by 7 bases; junction bases not matched to a gene: 4. Germline-derived CDR1 and CDR2 are KGHSH and LQKENI. The CDR3 covers 15 residues. This sequence originates from a female donor in good health, enrolled as a control in a pregnancy study. The chain combines TRBV18 with TRBJ1-1; TRBD1 matches 11 bases. The sample consisted of peripheral blood, taken after pregnancy. DNA for the CDR3: TGTGCCAGCTCACCACCGGACAGGGGGCAGGGTGAAGCTTTCTTT. Translation: CASSPPDRGQGEAFF.